The 21 T cell receptor beta chains in this list originate from one sample, sequenced in a study of blood T cell repertoires in COVID-19. TCRdb's table, derived via immunoSEQ multiplex PCR, lists solely in-frame clones and lacks some. The profile shows about 170,000 clones, over 65% of them singletons. Sequences were obtained from peripheral blood. The receptors originated from a woman of 80 years or more with acute or convalescent COVID-19.

The rearrangement links TRBV7-2 to TRBJ2-7; 7 bases are a match to TRBD1. The CDR3 spans 13 residues. The trim removed 4 bases at V and 5 bases at J, leaving 5 bases unmatched. Per the germline V gene, CDR1 is SGHTA and CDR2 is FQGNSA. The CDR3 DNA is TGTGCCAGCAGCTCGACAGGGTTCCACGAGCAGTACTTC. Protein: CASSSTGFHEQYF.

The chain joins TRBV7-2 to TRBJ2-7, with 9 bases that match TRBD1. CDR1 and CDR2 (germline): SGHTA, FQGNSA. The V gene end was trimmed by 5 bases and the J gene end by 3 bases; junction bases not matched to a gene: 11. The CDR3 sequence is 16 residues long. This CDR3 is CASSISPGQGFYEQYF. The CDR3 DNA reads TGTGCCAGCAGCATATCCCCGGGACAGGGTTTCTACGAGCAGTACTTC.

This clone appeared once. Within the sample, other DNA sequences also encode this same CDR3. This chain links TRBV19 with TRBJ1-5; no definite D call. This CDR3 comprises 15 residues. Germline-derived CDR1 and CDR2 are LNHDA and SQIVND (reference sequence). Trimming pared 3 bases from V and 3 bases from J, leaving 12 bases between. The CDR3 nucleotides read TGTGCCAGTAGTATTCGTGGGCAGGCCAATCAGCCCCAGCATTTT. Translating it yields CASSIRGQANQPQHF.

This clone has ten or more counts. V and J are TRBV18 and TRBJ2-2; 7 bases fit TRBD1. This CDR3 has 15 residues. CDR1 KGHSH and CDR2 LQKENI come from the germline V gene. J was trimmed by 3 bases and V by 3 bases; bases with no gene match: 4. CDR3 sequence reads: CASSPRDRYTGELFF. The CDR3 nucleotides read TGTGCCAGCTCACCCCGGGACAGATACACCGGGGAGCTGTTTTTT.

The chain has TRBV10-3 and TRBJ1-5; 8 bases map to TRBD1. The CDR3 consists of 13 residues. V shed 6 bases, J shed 6 bases, and the junction held 4 bases outside the gene matches. Germline loops: CDR1 ENHRY, CDR2 SYGVKD. The CDR3 coding sequence is TGTGCCATCAGGACAGGGGACGGTCAGCCCCAGCATTTT. Protein product: CAIRTGDGQPQHF.

The CDR3 loop reads CASSLGTGQLDTQYF. The CDR3 region has the DNA TGTGCCAGCAGTTTAGGGACAGGGCAATTAGATACGCAGTATTTT. The chain is built from TRBV28 and TRBJ2-3, with 9 positions matching TRBD1. Germline CDR1 MDHEN, CDR2 SYDVKM. The CDR3 sequence is 15 residues long. With V trimmed by 2 bases and J by 5 bases, 5 bases remained unmatched.

The V and J genes are TRBV7-2 and TRBJ2-1; D unclear. The CDR3 loop spans 17 amino acids. V dropped 5 bases and J dropped 0 bases, with 17 bases sitting between them. The germline CDR1 and CDR2 sequences are SGHTA and FQGNSA. The CDR3 bases are TGTGCCAGCAGCGAACGATTGTACATCCACTCCTACAATGAGCAGTTCTTC. Its protein product is CASSERLYIHSYNEQFF.

The V and J genes are TRBV25-1 and TRBJ1-5; the D is unclear. CDR3 length: 15 amino acids. Per the germline V gene, CDR1 is MGHDK and CDR2 is SYGVNS. The germline V and J ends were trimmed by 3 bases and 2 bases, with 11 bases remaining between them. CDR3 sequence reads: CASSDGRRGNQPQHF. CDR3 bases: TGTGCCAGCAGTGATGGGAGACGAGGCAATCAGCCCCAGCATTTT.

As to this clone: A read error may account for a junction end that differs from germline. The V gene is TRBV5-1, the J gene TRBJ2-5, with D unclear. The CDR3 length is 13 residues. Germline assignment: CDR1 SGHRS and CDR2 YFSETQ. Written as DNA, the CDR3 is TGCGCCAGCAGCTTATGGCTGCTAGAGACGCAGTACTTC. It translates to CASSLWLLETQYF.

The chain recombines TRBV5-4 with TRBJ1-4; 8 bases are shared with TRBD1. Germline V gene lookup returns CDR1 SGHNT and CDR2 YYREEE (reference sequence). V was pared by 4 bases and J by 5 bases, with 4 bases of the junction left unmatched. The CDR3 covers 14 residues. As DNA, the CDR3 is TGTGCCAGCAGCCAGGGGGCGGTGAATGAAAAACTGTTTTTT. Translated, it gives CASSQGAVNEKLFF.

The chain couples TRBV5-1 to TRBJ1-1, with TRBD1 as a possible D gene (6 bases). V shed 7 bases and J shed 4 bases, with 23 bases lying between them. The CDR3 runs 16 residues. In germline, CDR1 is SGHRS, CDR2 YFSETQ. CDR3 sequence reads: CASGRGGAGGATEAFF. The CDR3 bases are TGCGCCAGCGGCAGGGGAGGGGCTGGAGGTGCCACTGAAGCTTTCTTT.

V and J are TRBV13 and TRBJ2-2, with D perhaps matching TRBD2 (5 bases). This CDR3 spans 16 amino acids. The germline gives CDR1 PRHDT, CDR2 FYEKMQ (reference sequence). V was cut by 1 base and J by 1 base, with 10 bases left in between. The CDR3 protein is CASSLAEGRNTGELFF. For the CDR3, the DNA is TGTGCCAGCAGCTTAGCAGAGGGCCGGAACACCGGGGAGCTGTTTTTT.

V and J are TRBV27 and TRBJ2-7, with D perhaps TRBD1 (6 bases). Trimming removed 1 base from V and 7 bases from J, with 14 bases in between. Germline V gene data show CDR1 as MNHEY and CDR2 as SMNVEV (reference sequence). The CDR3 covers 14 residues. CDR3 coding DNA: TGTGCCAGCAGTTTATTTGGACAGCCAGATGAGCAGTACTTC. As protein: CASSLFGQPDEQYF.

CDR3 nucleotides: TGTGCCAGCAGCCGTAGCGGGAGGGGCGTGTATACGCAGTATTTT. Protein: CASSRSGRGVYTQYF. V is TRBV13 and J is TRBJ2-3; the match to TRBD2 covers 11 bases. V gave up 5 bases and J gave up 7 bases; unmatched junction bases: 8. The germline gives CDR1 PRHDT, CDR2 FYEKMQ (reference sequence). The CDR3 is made up of 15 amino acids.

As DNA, the CDR3 is TGTGCCAGCAGACCACTTCCTACTGACTATGGCTACACCTTC. This encodes CASRPLPTDYGYTF. The chain is built from TRBV7-2 and TRBJ1-2; no clear D. CDR3 length: 14 residues. CDR1 is SGHTA and CDR2 is FQGNSA in the germline V gene. Trimming left V 6 bases short and J 3 bases short, with 14 bases between. Supplemented by reference TRBV7-2 and TRBJ1-2, the full variable domain reads GAGVSQSPSNKVTEKGKDVELRCDPISGHTALYWYRQSLGQGLEFLIYFQGNSAPDKSGLPSDRFSAERTGGSVSTLTIQRTQQEDSAVYLCASRPLPTDYGYTFGSGTRLTVV.

The J gene is TRBJ2-5, the V gene TRBV24-1; weak D call: TRBD2 (5 bases). Germline V lookup: CDR1 KGHDR, CDR2 SFDVKD. This CDR3 contains 15 residues. Trimming removed 4 bases at V and 5 bases at J, with 16 bases between. CDR3 bases: TGTGCCACCAGTGACCCCGGAACCGGGAAGGAGACCCAGTACTTC. Protein: CATSDPGTGKETQYF.

This clone was picked up a small number of times. The rearrangement links TRBV30 to TRBJ1-5; the D gene is possibly TRBD1 (6 bases). The CDR3 has 14 residues. Germline CDR1 reads GTSNPN; CDR2 reads SVGIG (reference sequence). V lost 7 bases, J lost 0 bases, and 13 bases lay in between. Here the CDR3 reads CAFATGLSNQPQHF. CDR3 DNA: TGTGCCTTCGCGACAGGTCTTAGCAATCAGCCCCAGCATTTT.

This clone occurred a few times. The chain's CDR3 is CATGLAGFYEQYF. The CDR3 nucleotides read TGTGCCACCGGACTAGCGGGATTCTACGAGCAGTACTTC. The V and J genes are TRBV27 and TRBJ2-7; TRBD2 aligns across 12 bases. The V and J ends lost 10 bases and 3 bases, in that order; junction bases with no gene match: 4. The CDR3 spans 13 residues. CDR1 is MNHEY and CDR2 is SMNVEV in the germline V gene (reference sequence).

Written as DNA, the CDR3 is TGTGCCAGCAGCTCCAGGGTATCGGAAGCTTTCTTT. It codes for CASSSRVSEAFF. The rearrangement joins TRBV7-2 to TRBJ1-1, with a weak D call TRBD1 (5 bases). CDR1 and CDR2 from the germline V gene are SGHTA and FQGNSA. V was shortened by 4 bases and J by 8 bases, with 11 bases between the two germline ends. The CDR3 runs to 12 residues.

This clone turned up a few times. This chain joins TRBV3-1 (or the pseudogene TRBV3-2) and TRBJ1-2, with D possibly matching TRBD1 (6 bases). V gave up 3 bases and J gave up 8 bases, with 16 bases separating them. The CDR3 loop spans 14 amino acids. Germline CDR1 is LGHDT and CDR2 is YNNKEL (reference sequence). The CDR3 region has the DNA TGTGCCAGCAGCCACAACTCACCGGGGGGCGGCTACACCTTC. Encoded protein: CASSHNSPGGGYTF.

The rearrangement uses TRBV25-1 and TRBJ2-1, with 9 nucleotides matching TRBD2. The V and J ends lost 1 base and 4 bases, in that order; junction bases with no gene match: 11. The germline V gene has CDR1 MGHDK and CDR2 SYGVNS. This CDR3 has 18 residues. Here the CDR3 DNA reads TGTGCCAGCAGTGAATTTGGACTAGCGACCTGGGGGTACAATGAGCAGTTCTTC. Translation gives CASSEFGLATWGYNEQFF.